This T cell receptor (beta chain) came from a study of shared clonotypes between healthy human individuals. The germline V gene has CDR1 MGHRA and CDR2 YSYEKL. J was trimmed by 7 bases and V by 6 bases; bases with no gene match: 8. The CDR3 is 14 residues long. Clones were sequenced by immunoSEQ multiplex PCR, and TCRdb holds only the in-frame ones, with some missing. The profile shows millions of clones, 85% to 95% of them singletons. The sequence derives from a man aged 18 to 29 in good health. Material for sequencing was naive CD4+ T cells sorted from blood. Subset defined: CD45RA+ positively selected. The gene calls are TRBV4-1 and TRBJ2-2; TRBD1 matches at 7 bases. This chain's CDR3 is CASRLTGVGGELFF. Here the CDR3 DNA reads TGCGCCAGCAGACTCACAGGGGTTGGCGGGGAGCTGTTTTTT.